The source of this TCR beta chain is a study of CD4 T cells in relation to SARS-CoV-2 and coronaviruses. Broader study findings: No crossreactivity against non-spike viral proteins was tested here. Samples before the pandemic and after infection were not matched within any donor.

Sequencing used immunoSEQ multiplex PCR; TCRdb keeps in-frame clones, though not all of them. The repertoire holds about 38,000 clones, with approximately 90% as singletons. With respect to this clone: Its antigen remains unidentified.

The CDR3 contains 13 residues. In germline, CDR1 is SGHDT, CDR2 YYEEEE. Trimming shortened V by 1 base and J by 7 bases, and 6 bases separated the two germline ends. V usage is TRBV5-6 and J usage is TRBJ1-6; weak D call: TRBD1 (5 bases). The receptor comes from an adult with COVID-19. The source material was memory CD4+ T cells from PBMCs. The DNA for the CDR3 is TGTGCCAGCAGCTTGTGGACAAATTCACCCCTCCACTTT. Its translation: CASSLWTNSPLHF.